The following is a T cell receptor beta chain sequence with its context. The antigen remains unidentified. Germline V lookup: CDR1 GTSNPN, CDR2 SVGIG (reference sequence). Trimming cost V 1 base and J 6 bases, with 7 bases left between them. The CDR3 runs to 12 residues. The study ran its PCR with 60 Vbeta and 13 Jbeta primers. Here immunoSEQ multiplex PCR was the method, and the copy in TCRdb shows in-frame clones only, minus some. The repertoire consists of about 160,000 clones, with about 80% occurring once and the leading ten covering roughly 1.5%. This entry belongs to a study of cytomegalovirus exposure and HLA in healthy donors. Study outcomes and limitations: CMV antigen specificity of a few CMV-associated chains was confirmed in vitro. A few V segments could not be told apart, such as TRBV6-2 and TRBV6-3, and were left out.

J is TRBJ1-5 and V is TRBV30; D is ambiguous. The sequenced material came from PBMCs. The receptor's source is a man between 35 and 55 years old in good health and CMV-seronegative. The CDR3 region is CAWSEGGQPQHF. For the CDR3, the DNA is TGTGCCTGGAGTGAAGGAGGTCAGCCCCAGCATTTT. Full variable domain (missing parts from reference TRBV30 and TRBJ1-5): SQTIHQWPATLVQPVGSPLSLECTVEGTSNPNLYWYRQAAGRGLQLLFYSVGIGQISSEVPQNLSASRPQDRQFILSSKKLLLSDSGFYLCAWSEGGQPQHFGDGTRLSIL.